These T cell receptor beta chains were read from a single sample in a study of blood T cell repertoires in COVID-19. Some clones are missing from TCRdb's copy, which holds only in-frame ones; the method was immunoSEQ multiplex PCR. The sample includes about 69,000 clones, 89% seen only once; the top ten take 4.5% to 5%. The sequencing sample was made of peripheral blood. These receptors originate from a woman between 45 and 65 years old with active COVID-19. Both conserved end residues are part of each CDR3. Each record gives: V gene, J gene, CDR3 protein.

V gene: TRBV5-1
J gene: TRBJ1-6
CDR3 protein: CASSWGTGADSPLHF

V gene: TRBV9
J gene: TRBJ2-1
CDR3 protein: CASSVDVRGEQFF

V gene: TRBV12-3/TRBV12-4
J gene: TRBJ1-2
CDR3 protein: CASSLGYSLLTF

V gene: TRBV6-2/TRBV6-3
J gene: TRBJ2-1
CDR3 protein: CASSHGTTFYNEQFF

V gene: TRBV21-1
J gene: TRBJ1-1
CDR3 protein: CASSLGQGLRNTEAFF

V gene: TRBV28
J gene: TRBJ2-5
CDR3 protein: CASNREGAQYF

V gene: TRBV28
J gene: TRBJ1-1
CDR3 protein: CATGNRGTIEAFF

V gene: TRBV5-1
J gene: TRBJ1-3
CDR3 protein: CASSLVRGNIIYF

V gene: TRBV4-2
J gene: TRBJ2-2
CDR3 protein: CASSQVSGANTGELFF

V gene: TRBV3-1/TRBV3-2
J gene: TRBJ2-7
CDR3 protein: CASSQPGTQNEQYF

V gene: TRBV27
J gene: TRBJ1-5
CDR3 protein: CASSQNGVRNQPQHF

V gene: TRBV11-3
J gene: TRBJ2-3
CDR3 protein: CASSPGTSGTYPRDTQYF

V gene: TRBV28
J gene: TRBJ2-7
CDR3 protein: CASSLAISTSGNSYEQYF

V gene: TRBV18
J gene: TRBJ2-3
CDR3 protein: CASSRTSGVTDTQYF

V gene: TRBV19
J gene: TRBJ1-2
CDR3 protein: CASSIDWRGYTF

V gene: TRBV30
J gene: TRBJ2-1
CDR3 protein: CAWSRQGAGVHEQFF

V gene: TRBV5-6
J gene: TRBJ1-4
CDR3 protein: CASSFRGANEKLFF

V gene: TRBV28
J gene: TRBJ2-5
CDR3 protein: CASSPQGLAGGETQYF

V gene: TRBV20-1
J gene: TRBJ2-7
CDR3 protein: CSARGTDEQYF

V gene: TRBV3-1/TRBV3-2
J gene: TRBJ2-2
CDR3 protein: CASSQVGHGTGELFF

V gene: TRBV6-5
J gene: TRBJ1-1
CDR3 protein: CASSRRENTEAFF

V gene: TRBV6-5
J gene: TRBJ2-5
CDR3 protein: CATLLTSRGAETQYF

V gene: TRBV27
J gene: TRBJ2-7
CDR3 protein: CASSLGPGGIYEQYF

V gene: TRBV27
J gene: TRBJ2-2
CDR3 protein: CASSLSGRAPGELFF

V gene: TRBV6-6
J gene: TRBJ2-7
CDR3 protein: CASRLADSYEQYF

V gene: TRBV6-1
J gene: TRBJ2-6
CDR3 protein: CASSEFGGSGANVLTF

V gene: TRBV29-1
J gene: TRBJ2-7
CDR3 protein: CSTTGVSYEQYF

V gene: TRBV9
J gene: TRBJ2-1
CDR3 protein: CASSATGTSGRGDEQFF

V gene: TRBV29-1
J gene: TRBJ2-3
CDR3 protein: CSVDPSGTDTQYF